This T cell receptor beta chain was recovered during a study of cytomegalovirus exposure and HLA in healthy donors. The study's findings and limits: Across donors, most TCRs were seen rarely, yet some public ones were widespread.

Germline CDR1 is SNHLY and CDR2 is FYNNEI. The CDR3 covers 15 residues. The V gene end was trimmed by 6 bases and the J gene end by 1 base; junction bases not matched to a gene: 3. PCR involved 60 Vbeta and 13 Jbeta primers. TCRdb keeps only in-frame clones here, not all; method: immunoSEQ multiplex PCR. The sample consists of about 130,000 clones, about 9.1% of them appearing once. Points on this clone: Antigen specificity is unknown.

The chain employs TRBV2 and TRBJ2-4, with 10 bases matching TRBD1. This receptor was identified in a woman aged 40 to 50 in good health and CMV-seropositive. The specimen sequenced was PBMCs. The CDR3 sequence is CASRWDRGAKNIQYF. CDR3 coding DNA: TGTGCCAGCAGGTGGGACAGGGGTGCCAAAAACATTCAGTACTTC.